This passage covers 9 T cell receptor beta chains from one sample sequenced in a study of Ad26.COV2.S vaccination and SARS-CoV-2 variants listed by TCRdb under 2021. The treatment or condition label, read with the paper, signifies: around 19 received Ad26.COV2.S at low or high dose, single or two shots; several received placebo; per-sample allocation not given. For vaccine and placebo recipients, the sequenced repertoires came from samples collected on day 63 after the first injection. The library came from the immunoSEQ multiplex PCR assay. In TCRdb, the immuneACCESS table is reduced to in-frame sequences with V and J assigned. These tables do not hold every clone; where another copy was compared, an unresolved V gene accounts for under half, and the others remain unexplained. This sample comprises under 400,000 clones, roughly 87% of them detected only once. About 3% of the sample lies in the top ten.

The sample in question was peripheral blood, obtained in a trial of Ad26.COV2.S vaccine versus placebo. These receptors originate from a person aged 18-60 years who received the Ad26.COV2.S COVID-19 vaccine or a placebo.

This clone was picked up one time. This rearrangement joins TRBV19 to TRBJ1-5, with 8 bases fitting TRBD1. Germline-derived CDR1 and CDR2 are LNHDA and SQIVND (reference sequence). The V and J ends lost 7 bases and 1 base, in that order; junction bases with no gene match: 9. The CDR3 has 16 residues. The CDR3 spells CASTPVGQGSNQPQHF. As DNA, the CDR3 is TGTGCCAGTACCCCGGTCGGACAGGGAAGCAATCAGCCCCAGCATTTT.

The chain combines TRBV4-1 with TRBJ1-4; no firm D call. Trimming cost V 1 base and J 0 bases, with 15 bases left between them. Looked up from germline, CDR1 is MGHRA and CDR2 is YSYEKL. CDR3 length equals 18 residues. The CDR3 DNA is TGCGCCAGCAGCCAAGCCCGGCAGCACCCCGCAACTAATGAAAAACTGTTTTTT. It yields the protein CASSQARQHPATNEKLFF.

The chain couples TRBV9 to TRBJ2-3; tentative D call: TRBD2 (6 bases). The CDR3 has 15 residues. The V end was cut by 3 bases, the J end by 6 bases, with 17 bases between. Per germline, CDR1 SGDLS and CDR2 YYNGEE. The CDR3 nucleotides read TGTGCCAGCAGCGACCCAGGGCGGGGAAGTGATACGCAGTATTTT. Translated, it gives CASSDPGRGSDTQYF.

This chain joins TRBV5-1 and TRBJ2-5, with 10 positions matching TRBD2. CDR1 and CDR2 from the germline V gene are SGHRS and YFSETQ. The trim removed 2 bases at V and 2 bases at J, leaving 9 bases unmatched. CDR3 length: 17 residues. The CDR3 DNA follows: TGCGCCAGCAGCTTCCCGCTCGGACTAGCGGCGCAAGAGACCCAGTACTTC. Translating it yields CASSFPLGLAAQETQYF.

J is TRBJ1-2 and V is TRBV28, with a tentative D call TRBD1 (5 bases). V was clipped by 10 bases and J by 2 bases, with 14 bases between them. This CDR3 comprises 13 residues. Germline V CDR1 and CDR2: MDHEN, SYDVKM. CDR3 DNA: TGTGCCATCACGGAGGGGCCCAACTATGGCTACACCTTC. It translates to CAITEGPNYGYTF.

This chain's CDR3 is CASSLNRMNTEAFF. CDR3 DNA sequence: TGTGCCAGCAGCCTTAACAGGATGAACACTGAAGCTTTCTTT. The V and J genes are TRBV11-3 and TRBJ1-1, with TRBD1 as a possible D gene (5 bases). Germline CDR1 reads SGHNT; CDR2 reads YENEEA. This CDR3 contains 14 residues. V lost 5 bases, J lost 0 bases, and 10 bases lay in between.

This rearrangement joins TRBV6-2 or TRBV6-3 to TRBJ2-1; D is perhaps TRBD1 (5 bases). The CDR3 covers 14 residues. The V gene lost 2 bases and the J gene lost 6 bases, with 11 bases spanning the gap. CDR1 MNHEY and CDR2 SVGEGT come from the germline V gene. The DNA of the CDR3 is TGTGCCAGCAGTTACGGGCAGGGAAGCAATGAGCAGTTCTTC. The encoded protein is CASSYGQGSNEQFF.

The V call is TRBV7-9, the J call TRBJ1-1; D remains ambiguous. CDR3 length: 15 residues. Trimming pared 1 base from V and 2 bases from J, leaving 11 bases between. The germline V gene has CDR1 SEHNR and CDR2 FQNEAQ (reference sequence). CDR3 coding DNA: TGTGCCAGCAGCTTAGTTCTGGCAGGCAACACTGAAGCTTTCTTT. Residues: CASSLVLAGNTEAFF.

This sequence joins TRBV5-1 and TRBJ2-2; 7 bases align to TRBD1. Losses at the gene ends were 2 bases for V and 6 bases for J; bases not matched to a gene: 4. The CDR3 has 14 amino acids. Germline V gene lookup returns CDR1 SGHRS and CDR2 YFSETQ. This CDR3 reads CASSFDRDPGELFF. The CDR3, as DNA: TGCGCCAGCAGCTTTGACAGGGACCCCGGGGAGCTGTTTTTT.